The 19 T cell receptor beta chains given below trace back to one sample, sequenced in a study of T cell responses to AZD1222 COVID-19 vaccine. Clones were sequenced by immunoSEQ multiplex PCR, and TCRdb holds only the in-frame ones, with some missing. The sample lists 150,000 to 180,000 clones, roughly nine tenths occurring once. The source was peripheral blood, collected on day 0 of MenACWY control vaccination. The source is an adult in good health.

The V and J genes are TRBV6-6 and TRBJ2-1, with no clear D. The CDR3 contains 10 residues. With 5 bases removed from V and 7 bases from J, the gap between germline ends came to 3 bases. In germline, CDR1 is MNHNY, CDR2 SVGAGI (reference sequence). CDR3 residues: CASSRNEQFF. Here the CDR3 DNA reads TGTGCCAGCAGTCGGAATGAGCAGTTCTTC.

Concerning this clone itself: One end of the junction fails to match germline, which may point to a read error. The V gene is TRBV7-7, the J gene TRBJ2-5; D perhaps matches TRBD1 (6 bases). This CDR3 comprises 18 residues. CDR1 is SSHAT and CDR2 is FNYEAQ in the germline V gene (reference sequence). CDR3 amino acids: CASSLRVEQGRAKETQYF. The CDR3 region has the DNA TGTGCTAGCAGCTTAAGGGTGGAACAGGGAAGGGCGAAGGAGACCCAGTACTTC.

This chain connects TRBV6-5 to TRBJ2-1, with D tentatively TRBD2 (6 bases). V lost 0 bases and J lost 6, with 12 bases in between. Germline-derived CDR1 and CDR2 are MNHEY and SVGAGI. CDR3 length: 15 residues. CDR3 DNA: TGTGCCAGCAGTTACTCGAGGACTACGAGCAATGAGCAGTTCTTC. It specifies CASSYSRTTSNEQFF.

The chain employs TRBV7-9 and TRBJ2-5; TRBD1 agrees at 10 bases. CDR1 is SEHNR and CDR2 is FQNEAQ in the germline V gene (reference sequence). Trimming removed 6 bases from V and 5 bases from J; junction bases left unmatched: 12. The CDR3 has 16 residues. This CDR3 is CASRNDRGLVSETQYF. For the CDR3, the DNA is TGTGCCAGCAGGAATGACAGGGGGCTCGTGTCCGAGACCCAGTACTTC.

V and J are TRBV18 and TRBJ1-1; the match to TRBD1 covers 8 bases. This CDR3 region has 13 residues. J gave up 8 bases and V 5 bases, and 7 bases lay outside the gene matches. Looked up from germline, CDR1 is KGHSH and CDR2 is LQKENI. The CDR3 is CASSTDRGEEAFF. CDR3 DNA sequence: TGTGCCAGCTCAACCGACAGGGGTGAGGAAGCTTTCTTT. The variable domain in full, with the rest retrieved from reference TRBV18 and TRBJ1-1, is NAGVMQNPRHLVRRRGQEARLRCSPMKGHSHVYWYRQLPEEGLKFMVYLQKENIIDESGMPKERFSAEFPKEGPSILRIQQVVRGDSAAYFCASSTDRGEEAFFGQGTRLTVV.

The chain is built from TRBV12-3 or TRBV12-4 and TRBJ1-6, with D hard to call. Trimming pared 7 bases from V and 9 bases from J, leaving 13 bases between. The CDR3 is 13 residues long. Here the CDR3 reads CASTLGGASPLHF. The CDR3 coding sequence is TGTGCCAGCACCTTAGGAGGAGCTTCACCCCTCCACTTT.

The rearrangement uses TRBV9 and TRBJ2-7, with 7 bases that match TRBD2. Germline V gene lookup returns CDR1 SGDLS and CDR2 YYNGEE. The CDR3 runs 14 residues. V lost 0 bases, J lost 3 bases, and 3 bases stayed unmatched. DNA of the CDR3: TGTGCCAGCAGCGTAGATCTAGCGGTCTACGAGCAGTACTTC. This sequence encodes CASSVDLAVYEQYF.

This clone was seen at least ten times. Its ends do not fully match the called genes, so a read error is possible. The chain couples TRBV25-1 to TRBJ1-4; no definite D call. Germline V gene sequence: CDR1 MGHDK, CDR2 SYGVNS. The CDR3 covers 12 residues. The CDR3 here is CARSATNEKLFF. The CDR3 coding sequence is TGTGCCAGGAGTGCAACTAATGAAAAACTGTTTTTT.

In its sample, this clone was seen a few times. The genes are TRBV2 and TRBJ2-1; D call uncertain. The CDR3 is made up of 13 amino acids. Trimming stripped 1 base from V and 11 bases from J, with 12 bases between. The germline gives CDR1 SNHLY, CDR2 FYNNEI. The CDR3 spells CASSEVLWQQQFF. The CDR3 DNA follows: TGTGCCAGCAGTGAAGTACTATGGCAACAGCAGTTCTTC.

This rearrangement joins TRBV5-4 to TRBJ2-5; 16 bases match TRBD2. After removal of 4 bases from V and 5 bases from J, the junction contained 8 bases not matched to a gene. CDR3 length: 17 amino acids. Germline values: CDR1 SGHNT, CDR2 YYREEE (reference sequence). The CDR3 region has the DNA TGTGCCAGCAGCGGTGGGACTAGCGGGGGGGCCCAGGAGACCCAGTACTTC. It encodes CASSGGTSGGAQETQYF.

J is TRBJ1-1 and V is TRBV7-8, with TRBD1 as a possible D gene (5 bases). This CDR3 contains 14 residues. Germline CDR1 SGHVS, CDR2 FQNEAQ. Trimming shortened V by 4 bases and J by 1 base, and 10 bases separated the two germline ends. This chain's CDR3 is CASSWGDGNTEAFF. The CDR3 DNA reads TGTGCCAGCAGCTGGGGCGACGGGAACACTGAAGCTTTCTTT. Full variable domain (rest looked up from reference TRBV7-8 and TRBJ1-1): GAGVSQSPRYKVAKRGQDVALRCDPISGHVSLFWYQQALGQGPEFLTYFQNEAQLDKSGLPSDRFFAERPEGSVSTLKIQRTQQEDSAVYLCASSWGDGNTEAFFGQGTRLTVV.

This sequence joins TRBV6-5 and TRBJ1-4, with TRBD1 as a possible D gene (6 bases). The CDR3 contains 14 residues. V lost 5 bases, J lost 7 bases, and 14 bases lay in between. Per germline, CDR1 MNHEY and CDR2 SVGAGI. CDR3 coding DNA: TGTGCCAGCAGTACCGACAGGCCGGTTGAAAAACTGTTTTTT. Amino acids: CASSTDRPVEKLFF.

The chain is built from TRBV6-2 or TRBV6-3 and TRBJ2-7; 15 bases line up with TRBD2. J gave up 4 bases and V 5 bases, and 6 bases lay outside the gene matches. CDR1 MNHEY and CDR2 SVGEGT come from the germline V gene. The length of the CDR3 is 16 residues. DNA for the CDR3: TGTGCCAGCAGTCCGTCGGGACTAGCGGGAGGTTACGAGCAGTACTTC. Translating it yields CASSPSGLAGGYEQYF.

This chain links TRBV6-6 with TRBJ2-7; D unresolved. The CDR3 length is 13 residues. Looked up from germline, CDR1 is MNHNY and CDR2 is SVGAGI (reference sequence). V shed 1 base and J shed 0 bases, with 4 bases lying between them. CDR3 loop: CASSYYTSYEQYF. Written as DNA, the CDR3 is TGTGCCAGCAGTTACTACACCTCCTACGAGCAGTACTTC.

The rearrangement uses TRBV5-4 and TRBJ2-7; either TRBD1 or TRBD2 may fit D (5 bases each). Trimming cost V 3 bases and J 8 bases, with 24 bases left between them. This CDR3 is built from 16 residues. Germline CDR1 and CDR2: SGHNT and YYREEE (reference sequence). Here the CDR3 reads CASSSRAGDPIVQQYV. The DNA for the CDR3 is TGTGCCAGCAGCTCCCGCGCCGGGGACCCCATTGTCCAGCAGTACGTC.

The CDR3 protein is CASSLQGGETQYF. DNA of the CDR3: TGTGCCAGCAGCTTGCAGGGCGGAGAGACCCAGTACTTC. J is TRBJ2-5 and V is TRBV11-3; maybe TRBD1 (5 bases). This CDR3 region has 13 residues. Germline V gene sequence: CDR1 SGHNT, CDR2 YENEEA. V lost 3 bases to trimming and J lost 4 bases, with 9 bases between them.

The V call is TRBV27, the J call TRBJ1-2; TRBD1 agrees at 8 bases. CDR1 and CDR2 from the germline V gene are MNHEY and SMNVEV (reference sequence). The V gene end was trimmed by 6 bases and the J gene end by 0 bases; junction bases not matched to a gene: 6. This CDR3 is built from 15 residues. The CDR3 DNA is TGTGCCAGCAGGCCTACAGGGGGATCTAACTATGGCTACACCTTC. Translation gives CASRPTGGSNYGYTF.

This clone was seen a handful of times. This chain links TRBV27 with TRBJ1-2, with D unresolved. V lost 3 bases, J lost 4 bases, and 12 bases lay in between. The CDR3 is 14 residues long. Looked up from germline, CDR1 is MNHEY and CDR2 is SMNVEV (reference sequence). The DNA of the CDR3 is TGTGCCAGCAGTTTTCTCGGGTCCAGCTATGGCTACACCTTC. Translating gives CASSFLGSSYGYTF.

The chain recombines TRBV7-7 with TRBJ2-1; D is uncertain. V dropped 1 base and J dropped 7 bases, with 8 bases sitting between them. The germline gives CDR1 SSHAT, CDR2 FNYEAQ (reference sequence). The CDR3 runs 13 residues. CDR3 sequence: CASSLGTENEQFF. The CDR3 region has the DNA TGTGCCAGCAGCTTAGGAACCGAGAATGAGCAGTTCTTC.